The 12 T cell receptor beta chains listed next were all sequenced from one sample in a study of blood T cell repertoires in COVID-19. TCRdb's copy holds only in-frame clones and misses some; the assay was immunoSEQ multiplex PCR. The sample has tens of thousands of clones, 85% to 95% seen once. Sequencing input: peripheral blood. These receptors all stem from a man in his fifties or sixties with acute or convalescent COVID-19.

The V call is TRBV6-5, the J call TRBJ1-3, with 10 bases lining up with TRBD1. The V gene end was trimmed by 5 bases and the J gene end by 8 bases; junction bases not matched to a gene: 6. The CDR3 spans 14 residues. CDR1 and CDR2 from the germline V gene are MNHEY and SVGAGI. In DNA, the CDR3 is TGTGCCAGCAGTACGCGGACAGGGGGGGACACCATATATTTT. Its protein product is CASSTRTGGDTIYF.

The chain combines TRBV5-5 with TRBJ2-6, with D perhaps matching TRBD1 (6 bases). CDR1 SGHKS and CDR2 YYEKEE come from the germline V gene (reference sequence). The V and J ends lost 4 bases and 0 bases respectively, with 11 bases between them. The CDR3 covers 16 residues. The CDR3 reads CASSHDRFSGANVLTF. The CDR3 nucleotides are TGTGCCAGCAGCCACGACAGGTTCTCTGGGGCCAACGTCCTGACTTTC.

This chain links TRBV11-3 with TRBJ2-5; maybe TRBD2 (5 bases). The V end lost 5 bases, the J end lost 5 bases, and 18 bases lay between the germline ends. Germline assignment: CDR1 SGHNT and CDR2 YENEEA. There are 15 residues in the CDR3. CDR3 loop: CASSARISSGETQYF. CDR3 coding DNA: TGTGCCAGCAGCGCCCGGATCTCCTCGGGGGAGACCCAGTACTTC.

The rearrangement uses TRBV9 and TRBJ1-5, with a tentative D call TRBD1 (5 bases). V lost 4 bases, J lost 5 bases, and 10 bases lay in between. This CDR3 is built from 13 residues. CDR1 SGDLS and CDR2 YYNGEE come from the germline V gene. In nucleotides, the CDR3 is TGTGCCAGCAGCCAAGGGGTCTATCAGCCCCAGCATTTT. It yields the protein CASSQGVYQPQHF.

The chain has TRBV27 and TRBJ2-3, with 10 bases identical to TRBD2. The CDR3 consists of 14 residues. CDR1 and CDR2 (germline): MNHEY, SMNVEV (reference sequence). With 4 bases clipped from V and 6 bases from J, the junction kept 4 bases outside the gene matches. In nucleotides, the CDR3 is TGTGCCAGCAGTTGGGGACTAGCGACGGATACGCAGTATTTT. It yields the protein CASSWGLATDTQYF.

The chain couples TRBV6-5 to TRBJ2-4; D perhaps matches TRBD1 (6 bases). Germline CDR1 is MNHEY and CDR2 is SVGAGI. The CDR3 consists of 14 residues. V gave up 5 bases and J gave up 1 base, with 9 bases separating them. In DNA form, the CDR3 reads TGTGCCAGCAGTCCCCAGGGGGCCAAAAACATTCAGTACTTC. This sequence encodes CASSPQGAKNIQYF.

The chain combines TRBV9 with TRBJ2-5; the match to TRBD1 covers 8 bases. Germline-derived CDR1 and CDR2 are SGDLS and YYNGEE. The CDR3 loop spans 16 amino acids. V lost 4 bases and J lost 5; bases outside the gene matches: 13. The CDR3 loop reads CASSSGQGAQRETQYF. The CDR3 DNA reads as TGTGCCAGCAGCTCCGGGCAGGGGGCGCAAAGGGAGACCCAGTACTTC. The entire variable domain, with the rest obtained from reference TRBV9 and TRBJ2-5, is as follows: DSGVTQTPKHLITATGQRVTLRCSPRSGDLSVYWYQQSLDQGLQFLIQYYNGEERAKGNILERFSAQQFPDLHSELNLSSLELGDSALYFCASSSGQGAQRETQYFGPGTRLLVL.

The rearrangement joins TRBV11-2 to TRBJ1-4; D not certain. This CDR3 contains 16 residues. V shed 4 bases and J shed 2 bases, with 14 bases lying between them. From germline, CDR1 is SGHAT and CDR2 FQNNGV. CDR3 sequence reads: CASSSPAGPTNEKLFF. DNA of the CDR3: TGTGCCAGCAGCTCCCCAGCGGGTCCGACTAATGAAAAACTGTTTTTT.

V is TRBV3-1 (or the pseudogene TRBV3-2) and J is TRBJ1-6, with 8 bases identical to TRBD1. The CDR3 is made up of 16 amino acids. CDR1 and CDR2 (germline): LGHDT, YNNKEL (reference sequence). With 2 bases clipped from V and 7 bases from J, the junction kept 7 bases outside the gene matches. This CDR3 reads CASSQRITGGNSPLHF. The CDR3, as DNA: TGTGCCAGCAGCCAACGTATCACAGGGGGGAATTCACCCCTCCACTTT.

This clone has just one count. This chain joins TRBV27 and TRBJ2-1; 7 positions match TRBD2. V lost 3 bases, J lost 10 bases, and 6 bases stayed unmatched. The CDR3 spans 13 residues. Germline V gene data show CDR1 as MNHEY and CDR2 as SMNVEV (reference sequence). CDR3 in DNA: TGTGCCAGCAGTTTTTCTAGCGGTACGGAGCAGTTCTTC. It yields the protein CASSFSSGTEQFF.

The chain combines TRBV5-1 with TRBJ2-1; TRBD2 matches at 13 bases. Germline V gene data show CDR1 as SGHRS and CDR2 as YFSETQ. This CDR3 contains 16 residues. Trimming took 0 bases from V and 5 from J; bases not matched to a gene: 2. The CDR3 loop reads CASSLGTSGGNNEQFF. CDR3 nucleotide sequence: TGCGCCAGCAGCTTGGGGACTAGCGGGGGAAACAATGAGCAGTTCTTC.

The chain carries TRBV28 and TRBJ1-2; TRBD1 matches 9 bases. CDR3 size: 13 residues. Per the germline V gene, CDR1 is MDHEN and CDR2 is SYDVKM. Germline trimming cut 6 bases from V and 6 bases from J; bases unmatched to any gene: 5. In DNA form, the CDR3 reads TGTGCCAGCAGGCGGACAGGGGAAGATGGCTACACCTTC. It specifies CASRRTGEDGYTF.